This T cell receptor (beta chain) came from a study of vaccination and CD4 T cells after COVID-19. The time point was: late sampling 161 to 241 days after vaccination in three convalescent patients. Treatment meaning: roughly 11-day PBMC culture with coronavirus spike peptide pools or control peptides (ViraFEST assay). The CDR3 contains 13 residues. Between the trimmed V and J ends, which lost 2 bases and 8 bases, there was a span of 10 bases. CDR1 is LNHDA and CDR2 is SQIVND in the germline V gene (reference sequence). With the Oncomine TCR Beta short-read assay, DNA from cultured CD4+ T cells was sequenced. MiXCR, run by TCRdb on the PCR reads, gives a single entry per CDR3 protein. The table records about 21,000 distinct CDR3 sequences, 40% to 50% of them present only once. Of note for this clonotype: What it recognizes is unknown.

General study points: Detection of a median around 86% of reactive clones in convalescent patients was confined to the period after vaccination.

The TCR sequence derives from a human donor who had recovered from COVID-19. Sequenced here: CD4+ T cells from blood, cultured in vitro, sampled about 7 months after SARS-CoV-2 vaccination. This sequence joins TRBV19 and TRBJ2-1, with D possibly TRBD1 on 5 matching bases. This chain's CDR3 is CASSISGLDEQFF. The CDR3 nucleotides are TGTGCCAGTAGTATATCAGGGCTGGATGAGCAGTTCTTC.